The next 8 T cell receptor beta chains were all read from a single sample in a study of identical twins. TCRdb reprocessed the 5' RACE reads via MiXCR and lists one record per CDR3 protein. The sample lists approximately 1.8 million distinct CDR3 sequences, about 32% occurring once. Sample: cord blood. The receptors were sampled from a newborn girl in good health.

CDR3 coding DNA: TGCGCCAGCAGCCAAGTCACCACTAGTACACGGTACTTC. This encodes CASSQVTTSTRYF. This chain joins TRBV4-1 and TRBJ2-5; D is perhaps TRBD2 (5 bases). This CDR3 is built from 13 residues. Germline CDR1 reads MGHRA; CDR2 reads YSYEKL. The V end was cut by 1 base, the J end by 13 bases, with 16 bases between.

The gene calls are TRBV24-1 and TRBJ1-5; possibly TRBD1 for D (5 bases). V dropped 5 bases and J dropped 2 bases, with 18 bases sitting between them. The germline V gene encodes CDR1 KGHDR and CDR2 SFDVKD. CDR3 length equals 17 residues. CDR3 region: CATSGNSRLGGNQPQHF. The CDR3 DNA reads TGTGCCACCAGTGGTAACTCCCGACTAGGGGGCAATCAGCCCCAGCATTTT.

The sample holds a few counts of this clonotype. The rearrangement uses TRBV10-3 and TRBJ2-3; TRBD2 aligns across 15 bases. The CDR3 loop spans 14 amino acids. The V gene's germline CDR1 is ENHRY and CDR2 SYGVKD. Trimming at V came to 9 bases and at J to 3 bases, leaving 1 base not matched to a gene. CDR3 loop: CAMGTSGRTDTQYF. The CDR3, as DNA: TGTGCCATGGGGACTAGCGGGAGGACAGATACGCAGTATTTT.

This clonotype has ten or more counts. The CDR3 protein is CASSEDTISYNEQFF. CDR3 in DNA: TGTGCCAGCAGTGAGGACACGATCTCCTACAATGAGCAGTTCTTC. V gene TRBV25-1 combines with J gene TRBJ2-1, with D possibly matching TRBD1 (5 bases). Germline V lookup: CDR1 MGHDK, CDR2 SYGVNS. The CDR3 runs 15 residues. V was cut by 3 bases and J by 0 bases, with 9 bases left in between.

This clonotype was recorded a few times. The genes are TRBV5-1 and TRBJ2-3; possible D gene TRBD1, 6 bases. V was shortened by 7 bases and J by 2 bases, with 14 bases between the two germline ends. The CDR3 runs 14 residues. Germline values: CDR1 SGHRS, CDR2 YFSETQ. CDR3 DNA: TGCGCCAGCCATGGGGGCGCGGTCACAGATACGCAGTATTTT. This codes for CASHGGAVTDTQYF.

CDR3 region: CATSDLGTAGGYTF. In DNA, the CDR3 is TGTGCCACCAGTGATTTGGGAACAGCGGGTGGCTACACCTTC. The rearrangement uses TRBV24-1 and TRBJ1-2; D unresolved. V gave up 0 bases and J gave up 7 bases, with 11 bases separating them. The CDR3 is 14 residues long. CDR1 is KGHDR, CDR2 SFDVKD, per germline.

This chain uses TRBV25-1 with TRBJ1-6; a weak D match, TRBD1 (5 bases). V lost 9 bases and J 9 bases, leaving 18 bases between the germline ends. CDR1 MGHDK and CDR2 SYGVNS come from the germline V gene. This CDR3 region has 14 residues. The CDR3 protein is CARLGTRGGSPLHF. DNA of the CDR3: TGTGCCAGGCTAGGGACCCGAGGAGGTTCACCCCTCCACTTT. Full variable domain (rest looked up from reference TRBV25-1 and TRBJ1-6): EADIYQTPRYLVIGTGKKITLECSQTMGHDKMYWYQQDPGMELHLIHYSYGVNSTEKGDLSSESTVSRIRTEHFPLTLESARPSHTSQYLCARLGTRGGSPLHFGNGTRLTVT.

The rearrangement links TRBV20-1 to TRBJ1-4; D is unresolved. The V end was cut by 2 bases, the J end by 8 bases, with 3 bases between. The CDR3 is 10 amino acids. CDR1 is DFQATT, CDR2 SNEGSKA, per germline (reference sequence). The DNA of the CDR3 is TGCAGTGCTAGACTCGAAAAACTGTTTTTT. This sequence encodes CSARLEKLFF.